These 8 T cell receptor beta chains share one sample of origin, sequenced in a study of T cells after yellow fever vaccination. TCRdb itself ran the 5' RACE reads through MiXCR, one entry per CDR3 protein. Among some 390,000 distinct CDR3 sequences listed, roughly 20% were seen once. The input for sequencing was PBMCs, taken before the yellow fever booster vaccination. Receptors were obtained from a man between 18 and 29 years old who received the YFV17D yellow fever vaccine.

This chain links TRBV6-6 with TRBJ2-7, with TRBD1 matching over 8 bases. The CDR3 covers 14 residues. V shed 4 bases, J shed 3 bases, and the junction held 5 bases outside the gene matches. Germline V gene lookup returns CDR1 MNHNY and CDR2 SVGAGI (reference sequence). In DNA form, the CDR3 reads TGTGCCAGCAGTTTGTGGGACAGGAGCTACGAGCAGTACGTC. Translating it yields CASSLWDRSYEQYV.

This clonotype was recorded a few times. The V gene is TRBV18, the J gene TRBJ1-1, with D possibly TRBD1 on 6 matching bases. With 3 bases removed from V and 1 base from J, the gap between germline ends came to 12 bases. CDR1 KGHSH and CDR2 LQKENI come from the germline V gene. CDR3 length: 15 residues. CDR3 sequence (DNA): TGTGCCAGCTCACCTGACAGGTACGAGAACACTGAAGCTTTCTTT. It encodes CASSPDRYENTEAFF. Together with reference TRBV18 and TRBJ1-1, the CDR3 gives the full variable domain: NAGVMQNPRHLVRRRGQEARLRCSPMKGHSHVYWYRQLPEEGLKFMVYLQKENIIDESGMPKERFSAEFPKEGPSILRIQQVVRGDSAAYFCASSPDRYENTEAFFGQGTRLTVV.

This clonotype turned up a few times. This chain connects TRBV25-1 to TRBJ1-1; D call uncertain. CDR1 is MGHDK and CDR2 is SYGVNS in the germline V gene. The V end lost 2 bases, the J end lost 1 base, and 5 bases lay between the germline ends. CDR3 length: 13 amino acids. The CDR3 DNA reads TGTGCCAGCAGTGAAACAACGAACACTGAAGCTTTCTTT. It is translated as CASSETTNTEAFF.

This clonotype was picked up many times. V and J are TRBV5-1 and TRBJ2-1, with D perhaps given as TRBD1 or TRBD2 (5 bases each). V was shortened by 0 bases and J by 0 bases, with 10 bases between the two germline ends. This CDR3 comprises 16 residues. Germline values: CDR1 SGHRS, CDR2 YFSETQ. The CDR3 DNA follows: TGCGCCAGCAGCTTGGTATCAGGGAGCTCCTACAATGAGCAGTTCTTC. Translation gives CASSLVSGSSYNEQFF.

This clonotype was detected only a few times. The rearrangement uses TRBV28 and TRBJ2-5; D gene unclear. The germline V and J ends were trimmed by 3 bases and 2 bases, with 7 bases remaining between them. Looked up from germline, CDR1 is MDHEN and CDR2 is SYDVKM. The CDR3 is made up of 13 amino acids. CDR3 residues: CASSFVRQETQYF. The CDR3 region has the DNA TGTGCCAGCAGTTTCGTGAGGCAAGAGACCCAGTACTTC.

The chain carries TRBV20-1 and TRBJ2-1; 9 positions agree with TRBD2. V shed 1 base and J 11 bases; nucleotides not matched to a gene: 12. The CDR3 has 15 amino acids. The V gene's germline CDR1 is DFQATT and CDR2 SNEGSKA (reference sequence). The CDR3 bases are TGCAGTGCTAGAGCGAATAGGCGGGGGGGCCGGCAGCAGTTCTTC. Amino acids: CSARANRRGGRQQFF.

This clonotype was seen at least ten times. The conserved closing phenylalanine or tryptophan is absent in this CDR3, likely reflecting a read error. The DNA is left out, because the CDR3 cannot be placed on it with certainty; the CDR3 is given as TCRdb lists it. The chain employs TRBV18 and TRBJ2-5; the DNA was not used to check the table's D call, TRBD1. The length of the CDR3 is 13 amino acids, counting both ends. In germline, CDR1 is KGHSH, CDR2 LQKENI. The CDR3 is CASSPSDRGSIGL.

To note about this clonotype: A junction end diverges from the germline sequence, so it may reflect a read error. The chain combines TRBV5-1 with TRBJ2-1; TRBD2 matches at 7 bases. Germline loops: CDR1 SGHRS, CDR2 YFSETQ. The CDR3 covers 15 residues. The CDR3 nucleotides read TGCGCCAGCAGCTTGGGCGGGGGTCCCTACAATGAGCACTTCTTC. Amino acids: CASSLGGGPYNEHFF.